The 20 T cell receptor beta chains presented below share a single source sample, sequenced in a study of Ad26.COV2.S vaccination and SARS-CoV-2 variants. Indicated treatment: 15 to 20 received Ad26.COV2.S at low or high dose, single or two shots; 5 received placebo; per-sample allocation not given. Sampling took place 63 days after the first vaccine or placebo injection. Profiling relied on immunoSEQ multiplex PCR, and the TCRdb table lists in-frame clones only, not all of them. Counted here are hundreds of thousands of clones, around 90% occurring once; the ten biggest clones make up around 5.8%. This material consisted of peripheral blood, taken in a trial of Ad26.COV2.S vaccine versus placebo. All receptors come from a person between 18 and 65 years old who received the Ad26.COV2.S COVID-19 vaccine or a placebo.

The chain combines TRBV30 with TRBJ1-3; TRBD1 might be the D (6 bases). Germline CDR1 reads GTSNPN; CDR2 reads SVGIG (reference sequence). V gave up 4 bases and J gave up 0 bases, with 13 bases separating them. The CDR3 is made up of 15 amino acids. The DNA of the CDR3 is TGTGCCTGGACAGGGGTATCTTCCTCTGGAAACACCATATATTTT. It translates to CAWTGVSSSGNTIYF.

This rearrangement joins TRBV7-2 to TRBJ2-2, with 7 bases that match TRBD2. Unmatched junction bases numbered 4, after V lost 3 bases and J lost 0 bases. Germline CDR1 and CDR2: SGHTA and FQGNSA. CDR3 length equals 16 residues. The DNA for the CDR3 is TGTGCCAGCAGCTTGGCTAGCGGTGCGAACACCGGGGAGCTGTTTTTT. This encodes CASSLASGANTGELFF.

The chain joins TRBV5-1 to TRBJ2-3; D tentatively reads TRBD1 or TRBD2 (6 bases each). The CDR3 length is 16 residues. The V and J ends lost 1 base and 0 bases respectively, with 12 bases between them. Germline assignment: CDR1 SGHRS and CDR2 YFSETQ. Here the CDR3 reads CASSLSGAPSTDTQYF. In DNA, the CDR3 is TGCGCCAGCAGCTTGTCGGGGGCCCCAAGCACAGATACGCAGTATTTT.

CDR3 sequence: CASSLVGSGDQETQYF. CDR3 nucleotide sequence: TGTGCCAGCAGCTTAGTGGGTAGCGGGGACCAAGAGACCCAGTACTTC. The chain employs TRBV7-2 and TRBJ2-5; 8 nucleotides align to TRBD2. The CDR3 consists of 16 residues. CDR1 SGHTA and CDR2 FQGNSA come from the germline V gene. The J segment lost 0 bases and the V segment lost 1 base, leaving 4 bases of the junction unmatched.

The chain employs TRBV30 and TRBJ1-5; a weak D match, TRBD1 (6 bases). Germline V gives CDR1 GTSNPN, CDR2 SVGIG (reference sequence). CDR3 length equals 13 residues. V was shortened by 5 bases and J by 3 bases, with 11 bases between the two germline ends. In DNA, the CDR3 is TGTGCCTGGTCCAGGGGCCACAATCAGCCCCAGCATTTT. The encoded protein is CAWSRGHNQPQHF.

CDR3 loop: CASSQGVLFEGSDYEQYF. The CDR3 DNA follows: TGTGCCAGCAGCCAAGGAGTTCTTTTCGAGGGCTCAGACTACGAGCAGTACTTC. This sequence joins TRBV4-2 and TRBJ2-7; the D gene is possibly TRBD2 (5 bases). CDR3 length: 18 residues. Trimming cost V 1 base and J 3 bases, with 22 bases left between them. Looked up from germline, CDR1 is LGHNA and CDR2 is YNFKEQ.

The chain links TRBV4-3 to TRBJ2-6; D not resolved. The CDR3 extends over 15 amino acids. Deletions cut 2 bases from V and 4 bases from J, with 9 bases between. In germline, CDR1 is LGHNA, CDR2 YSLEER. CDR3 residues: CASSQPTSGANVLTF. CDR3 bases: TGCGCCAGCAGCCAACCTACCTCGGGGGCCAACGTCCTGACTTTC.

In DNA, the CDR3 is TGTGCCAGCGCGGCTGCGGGAGGGGGAAATGAGCAGTTCTTC. It yields the protein CASAAAGGGNEQFF. The chain recombines TRBV7-6 with TRBJ2-1; 9 nucleotides agree with TRBD2. Germline assignment: CDR1 SGHVS and CDR2 FNYEAQ. This CDR3 comprises 14 residues. After removal of 8 bases from V and 7 bases from J, the junction contained 9 bases not matched to a gene.

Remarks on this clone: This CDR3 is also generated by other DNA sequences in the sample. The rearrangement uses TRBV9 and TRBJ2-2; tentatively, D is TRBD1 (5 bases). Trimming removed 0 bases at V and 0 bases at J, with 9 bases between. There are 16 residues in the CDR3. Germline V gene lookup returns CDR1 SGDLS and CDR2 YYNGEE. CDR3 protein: CASSVATTANTGELFF. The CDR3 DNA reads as TGTGCCAGCAGCGTAGCTACGACAGCGAACACCGGGGAGCTGTTTTTT.

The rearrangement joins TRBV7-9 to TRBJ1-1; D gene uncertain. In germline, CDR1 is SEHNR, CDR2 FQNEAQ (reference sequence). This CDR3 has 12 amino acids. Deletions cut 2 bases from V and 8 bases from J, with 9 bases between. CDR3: CASSLSGLEAFF. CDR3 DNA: TGTGCCAGCAGCTTATCTGGGCTCGAAGCTTTCTTT.

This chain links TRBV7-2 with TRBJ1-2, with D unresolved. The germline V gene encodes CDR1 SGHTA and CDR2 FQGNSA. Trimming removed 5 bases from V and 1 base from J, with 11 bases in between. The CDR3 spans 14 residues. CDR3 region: CASSRTGNNYGYTF. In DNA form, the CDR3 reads TGTGCCAGCAGCAGAACCGGGAATAACTATGGCTACACCTTC.

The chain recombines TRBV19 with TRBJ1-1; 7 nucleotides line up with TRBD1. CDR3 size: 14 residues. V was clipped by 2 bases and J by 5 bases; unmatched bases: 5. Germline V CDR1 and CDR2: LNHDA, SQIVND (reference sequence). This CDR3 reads CASSIRDRKTEAFF. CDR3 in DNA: TGTGCCAGTAGTATAAGGGACAGAAAGACTGAAGCTTTCTTT.

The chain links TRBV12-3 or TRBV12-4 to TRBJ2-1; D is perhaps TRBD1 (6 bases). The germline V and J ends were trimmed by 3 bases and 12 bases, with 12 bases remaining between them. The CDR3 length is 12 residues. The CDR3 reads CASSFGARGQFF. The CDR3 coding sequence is TGTGCCAGCAGTTTCGGGGCCAGGGGGCAGTTCTTC.

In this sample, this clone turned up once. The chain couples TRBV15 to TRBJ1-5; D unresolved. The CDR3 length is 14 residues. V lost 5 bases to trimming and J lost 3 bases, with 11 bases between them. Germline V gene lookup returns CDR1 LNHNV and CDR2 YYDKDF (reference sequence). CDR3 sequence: CATSFPLNNQPQHF. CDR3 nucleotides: TGTGCCACCAGCTTCCCACTGAACAATCAGCCCCAGCATTTT.

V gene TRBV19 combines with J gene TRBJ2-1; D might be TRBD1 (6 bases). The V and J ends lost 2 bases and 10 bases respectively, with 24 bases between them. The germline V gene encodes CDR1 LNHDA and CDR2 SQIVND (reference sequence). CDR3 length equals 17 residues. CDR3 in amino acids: CASSITGYRASLEEQFF. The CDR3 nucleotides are TGTGCCAGTAGTATAACGGGATACAGGGCTTCTTTGGAGGAGCAGTTCTTC.

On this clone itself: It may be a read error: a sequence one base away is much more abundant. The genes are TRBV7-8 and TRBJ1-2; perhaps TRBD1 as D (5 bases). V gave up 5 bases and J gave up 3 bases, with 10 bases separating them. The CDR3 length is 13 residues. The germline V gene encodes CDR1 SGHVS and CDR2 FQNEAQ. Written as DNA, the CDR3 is TGTGCCAGCAGCCCCGGGGGGTACTATGGCTACACCTTC. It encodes CASSPGGYYGYTF.

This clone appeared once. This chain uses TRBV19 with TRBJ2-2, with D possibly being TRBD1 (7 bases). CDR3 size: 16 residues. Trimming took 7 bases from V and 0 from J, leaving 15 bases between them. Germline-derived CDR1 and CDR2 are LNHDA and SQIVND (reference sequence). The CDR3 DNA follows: TGTGCCAGTACCCCCAGGGGGGCTGCGAACACCGGGGAGCTGTTTTTT. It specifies CASTPRGAANTGELFF.

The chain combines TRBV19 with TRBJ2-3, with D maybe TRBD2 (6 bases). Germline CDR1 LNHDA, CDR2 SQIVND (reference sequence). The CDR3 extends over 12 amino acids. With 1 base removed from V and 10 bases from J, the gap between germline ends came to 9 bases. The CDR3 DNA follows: TGTGCCAGTAGTATAGCCGGGAGTTCGCAGTATTTT. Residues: CASSIAGSSQYF.

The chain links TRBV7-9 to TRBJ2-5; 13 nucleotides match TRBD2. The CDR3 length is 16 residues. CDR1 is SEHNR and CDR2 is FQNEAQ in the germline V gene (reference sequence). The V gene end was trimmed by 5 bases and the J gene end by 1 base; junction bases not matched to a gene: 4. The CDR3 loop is CASSHGTSGTQETQYF. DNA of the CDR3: TGTGCCAGCAGCCACGGGACTAGCGGGACCCAAGAGACCCAGTACTTC.

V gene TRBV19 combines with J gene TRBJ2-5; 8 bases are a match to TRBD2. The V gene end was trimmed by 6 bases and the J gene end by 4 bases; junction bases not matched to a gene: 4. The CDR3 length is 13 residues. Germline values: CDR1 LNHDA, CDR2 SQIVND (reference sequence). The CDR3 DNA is TGTGCCAGTAGGGTCGGGGGGGGAGAGACCCAGTACTTC. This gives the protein CASRVGGGETQYF.